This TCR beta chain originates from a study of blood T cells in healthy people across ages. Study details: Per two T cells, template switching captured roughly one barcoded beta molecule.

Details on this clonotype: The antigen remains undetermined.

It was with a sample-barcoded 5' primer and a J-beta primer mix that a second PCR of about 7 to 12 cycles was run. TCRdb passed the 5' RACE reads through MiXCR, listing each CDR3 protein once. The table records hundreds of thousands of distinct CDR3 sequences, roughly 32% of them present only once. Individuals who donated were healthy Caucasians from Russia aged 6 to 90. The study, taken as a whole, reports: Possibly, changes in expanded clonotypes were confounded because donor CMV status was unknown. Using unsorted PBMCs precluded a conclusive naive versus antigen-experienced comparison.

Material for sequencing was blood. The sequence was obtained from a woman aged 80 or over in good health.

CDR3 amino acids: CASSEFSGGANEQFF. The CDR3 DNA reads TGTGCCAGCAGTGAATTTAGCGGGGGGGCCAATGAGCAGTTCTTC. This chain uses TRBV6-1 with TRBJ2-1, with 11 nucleotides matching TRBD2. Trimming cost V 2 bases and J 6 bases; bases outside gene matches: 3. The germline V gene encodes CDR1 MNHNS and CDR2 SASEGT. This CDR3 region has 15 residues.